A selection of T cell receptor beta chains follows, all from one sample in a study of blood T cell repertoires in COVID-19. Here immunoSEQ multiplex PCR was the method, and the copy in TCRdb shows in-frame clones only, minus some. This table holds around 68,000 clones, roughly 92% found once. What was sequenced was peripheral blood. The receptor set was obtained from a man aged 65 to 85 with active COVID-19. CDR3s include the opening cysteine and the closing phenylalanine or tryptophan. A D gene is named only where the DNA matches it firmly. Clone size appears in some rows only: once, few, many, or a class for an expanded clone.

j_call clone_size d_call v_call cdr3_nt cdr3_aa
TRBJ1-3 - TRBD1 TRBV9 TGTGCCAGCAGCGCGTTTTCAGGGGGCTCTGGAAACACCATATATTTT CASSAFSGGSGNTIYF
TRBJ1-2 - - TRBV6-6 TGTGCCAGCAGTTACTCGACTCCAGATGGCTACACCTTC CASSYSTPDGYTF
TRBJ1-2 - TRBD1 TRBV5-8 TGTGCCAGCAGCTCCACCGGGACAGGCGTCAATGGCTACACCTTC CASSSTGTGVNGYTF
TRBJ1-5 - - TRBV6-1 TGTGCCAGCAGTGCCTCGACGGGGGGCGGCAATCAGCCCCAGCATTTT CASSASTGGGNQPQHF
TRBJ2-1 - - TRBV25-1 TGTGCCAGCAGTGAAAGTCGGGGGTTAAATGAGCAGTTCTTC CASSESRGLNEQFF
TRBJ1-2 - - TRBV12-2 TGTGCAAGTCGCCCGTATGCTAACTATGGCTACACCTTC CASRPYANYGYTF
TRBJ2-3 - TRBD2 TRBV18 TGTGCCAGCTCACCTCGGACTAGCGGCACAGATACGCAGTATTTT CASSPRTSGTDTQYF
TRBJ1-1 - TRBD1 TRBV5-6 TGTGCCAGCAGCTTGTATCAGGGGGCTACTGAAGCTTTCTTT CASSLYQGATEAFF
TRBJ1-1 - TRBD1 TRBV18 TGTGCCAGCTCACTAAGGACAGGTGGGAACACTGAAGCTTTCTTT CASSLRTGGNTEAFF
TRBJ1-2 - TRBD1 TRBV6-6 TGTGCCAGCAGTAGCGCGGGACAGAGGTCTAACTATGGCTACACCTTC CASSSAGQRSNYGYTF
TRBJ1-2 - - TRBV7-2 TGTGCCAGCAGCTTAGAGGTTACTGGCGGGGCCTATGGCTACACCTTC CASSLEVTGGAYGYTF
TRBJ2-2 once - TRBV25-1 TGTGCCAGCACCGACGAGGGGGGGGCGAGGACCGGGGAGCTGTTTTTT CASTDEGGARTGELFF
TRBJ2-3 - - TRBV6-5 TGTGCCAGCCAATCAGGGGTTAGCACAGATACGCAGTATTTT CASQSGVSTDTQYF
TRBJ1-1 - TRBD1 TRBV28 TGTGCCAGCAGAAAAGGGACAGTTGAAGCTTTCTTT CASRKGTVEAFF
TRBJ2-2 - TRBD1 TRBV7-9 TGTGCCAGCAGCGTGGGGACAGGGGATACCGGGGAGCTGTTTTTT CASSVGTGDTGELFF
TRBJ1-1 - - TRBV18 TGTGCCAGCTCACCGGGGATACAGGGTCTGGGCACTGAAGCTTTCTTT CASSPGIQGLGTEAFF
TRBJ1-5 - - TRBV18 TGTGCCAGCTCACCACTCCGGGTTGACAATCAGCCCCAGCATTTT CASSPLRVDNQPQHF
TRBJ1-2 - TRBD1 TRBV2 TGTGCCAGCAGTAAGGCGGGGACAGACCTACTAATTTATGGCTACACCTTC CASSKAGTDLLIYGYTF
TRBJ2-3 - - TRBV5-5 TGTGCCAGCAGCTTGGACAGGGTACGGACAGATACGCAGTATTTT CASSLDRVRTDTQYF
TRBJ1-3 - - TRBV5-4 TGTGCCAGCAGCTTTTGGTCAGGGGCGGTTTCTGGAAACACCATATATTTT CASSFWSGAVSGNTIYF
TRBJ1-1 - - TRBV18 TGTGCCAGCTGGGCAGCTAACACTGAAGCTTTCTTT CASWAANTEAFF
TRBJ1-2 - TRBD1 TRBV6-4 TGTGCCAGCAGTGTGGACAGGGGCTATGGCTACACCTTC CASSVDRGYGYTF
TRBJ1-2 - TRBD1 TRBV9 TGTGCCAGCAGCGCAACAGGGGCAGGCTACACCTTC CASSATGAGYTF
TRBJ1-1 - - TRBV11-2 TGTGCCAGCAGCATCCGGAGCGGGGGTGGTACTGAAGCTTTCTTT CASSIRSGGGTEAFF
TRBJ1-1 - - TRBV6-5 TGTGCCACGCGACGGGGAAACACTGAAGCTTTCTTT CATRRGNTEAFF
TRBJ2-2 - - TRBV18 TGTGCCAGCTCACTATCCGGAGCGCGCGCGAACACCGGGGAGCTGTTTTTT CASSLSGARANTGELFF
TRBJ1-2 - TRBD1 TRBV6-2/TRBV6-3 TGTGCCAGCAGTCAAGGGACAGGTGAACTCTATGGCTACACCTTC CASSQGTGELYGYTF
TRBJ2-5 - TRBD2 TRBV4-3 TGCGCCAGCAGCCAAGATTGGGGGACTAGCGGACAAGAGACCCAGTACTTC CASSQDWGTSGQETQYF
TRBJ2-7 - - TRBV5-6 TGTGCCAGCAGCTTGGTGGTCGGAGAAGCCTACGAGCAGTACTTC CASSLVVGEAYEQYF
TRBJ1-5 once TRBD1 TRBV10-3 TGTGCCATCACCACCGACAGGGGACAGCCCCAGCATTTT CAITTDRGQPQHF
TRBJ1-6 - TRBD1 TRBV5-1 TGCGCCAGCAGCCGGGACAGGGGGATTAATTCACCCCTCCACTTT CASSRDRGINSPLHF
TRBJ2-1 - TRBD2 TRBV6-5 TGTGCCAGCACCCTTAGCGGGGGCTCCTACAATGAGCAGTTCTTC CASTLSGGSYNEQFF
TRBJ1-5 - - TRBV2 TGTGCCAGCACCCAGGACAACAGCAATCAGCCCCAGCATTTT CASTQDNSNQPQHF
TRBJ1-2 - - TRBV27 TGTGCCAGCAGTTTAGCCCAGGGATATGGCTACACCTTC CASSLAQGYGYTF
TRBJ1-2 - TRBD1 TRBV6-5 TGTGCCAGCAGTAGACGACAGGGCGGCTATGGCTACACCTTC CASSRRQGGYGYTF
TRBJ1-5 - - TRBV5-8 TGTGCCAGCAGCTTGGCATCAGGGCCCAGCAATCAGCCCCAGCATTTT CASSLASGPSNQPQHF
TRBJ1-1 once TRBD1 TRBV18 TGTGCCAGCTCACAGACAGGGACTGAAGCTTTCTTT CASSQTGTEAFF
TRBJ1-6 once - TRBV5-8 TGTGCCAGCAGCCTGACCCCAGGGGCGTCGAATTCACCCCTCCACTTT CASSLTPGASNSPLHF
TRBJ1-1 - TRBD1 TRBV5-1 TGCGCCAGCAGCGAGGGTTGGCAGGGGGAGGCTTTCTTT CASSEGWQGEAFF
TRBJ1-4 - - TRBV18 TGTGCCAGCTCACCGAGCGAGACAGGCGCCGCTAATGAAAAACTGTTTTTT CASSPSETGAANEKLFF
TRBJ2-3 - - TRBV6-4 TGTGCCAGCAGTGCCGGGGTAACTAGCACAGATACGCAGTATTTT CASSAGVTSTDTQYF
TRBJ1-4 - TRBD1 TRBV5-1 TGCGCCAGCAGCATGGGACAGGGGAATGAAAAACTGTTTTTT CASSMGQGNEKLFF
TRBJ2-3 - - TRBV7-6 TGTGCCAGCAGCTTAGGAGGGAACCCGGCGGATACGCAGTATTTT CASSLGGNPADTQYF
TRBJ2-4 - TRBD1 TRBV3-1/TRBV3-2 TGTGCCAGCAGCCACCGGACAGGGGGGAACATTCAGTACTTC CASSHRTGGNIQYF
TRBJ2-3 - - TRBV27 TGTGCCAGCAGGCCCATGGGCTCAGGAGATACGCAGTATTTT CASRPMGSGDTQYF
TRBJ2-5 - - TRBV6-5 TGTGCCAGCTCCTCAGGGGAGCAAGAGACCCAGTACTTC CASSSGEQETQYF
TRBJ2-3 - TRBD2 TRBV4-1 TGCGCCAGCAGCCTCGGACTAGCGGGTAGCACAGATACGCAGTATTTT CASSLGLAGSTDTQYF
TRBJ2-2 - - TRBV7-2 TGTGCCAGCAGCCCCCCCGGGACTCTGTACACCGGGGAGCTGTTTTTT CASSPPGTLYTGELFF
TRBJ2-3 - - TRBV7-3 TGTGCCAGCAGCTTTCGGGGGGCAGATGATACGCAGTATTTT CASSFRGADDTQYF